This T cell receptor beta chain stems from a study of blood T cell repertoires in COVID-19. Across the study: There were acute and convalescent COVID-19 samples, and they came from the United States, Italy and Spain. PBMCs, B-cell-depleted T cells, or T cells were the source of the cDNA or gDNA that made up the material.

The CDR3 totals 17 residues. V was shortened by 7 bases and J by 3 bases, with 22 bases between the two germline ends. In germline, CDR1 is SGHNT, CDR2 YYREEE (reference sequence). Here immunoSEQ multiplex PCR was the method, and the copy in TCRdb shows in-frame clones only, minus some. The sample yields a few hundred thousand clones, about 91% seen once. Sequencing input: PBMCs or T cells enriched from blood (not recorded which). The receptor comes from a woman aged 40 to 50 with acute COVID-19. The rearrangement joins TRBV5-4 to TRBJ2-2; weak D call: TRBD1 (7 bases). The CDR3 is CASPRDQTGRYTGELFF. In DNA form, the CDR3 reads TGTGCCAGCCCACGAGACCAGACAGGGAGGTACACCGGGGAGCTGTTTTTT.